This T cell receptor (beta chain) comes out of a study of shared clonotypes between healthy human individuals. General observations from the study: As a rule, naive subsets had a larger estimated richness than memory subsets. Generation probability values for non-shared clonotypes were lower than those for clonotypes shared by all four donors.

It was at deep level that the assay was run. Each sorted subset replicate got 200 ng genomic DNA, roughly 27,000 genomes. Generated by immunoSEQ multiplex PCR, the TCRdb table keeps only in-frame clones and is missing some. The table records more than 200,000 clones, 65% to 70% of them present only once. The CDR3 has 14 amino acids. Germline V CDR1 and CDR2: SGHAT, FQNNGV. V was cut by 1 base and J by 2 bases, with 9 bases left in between. Notes on this clone: Its antigen remains unidentified.

The sequencing input was memory CD4+ T cells sorted from blood. The subset was: CD45RA-negative fraction. The V gene is TRBV11-2, the J gene TRBJ2-7; D gene ambiguous. This clonotype originated in a man aged 25 to 45 in good health. The CDR3 DNA follows: TGTGCCAGCAGCTTAGTGCTGGAAGCCTACGAGCAGTACTTC. The encoded protein is CASSLVLEAYEQYF.